The 4 T cell receptor beta chains below come from one sample, sequenced in a study of a mutant IDH1 vaccine in newly diagnosed glioma. Their specific antigens are unknown. Time point noted: week 35, safety follow-up. The content of each vaccine dose was 300 ug of mutant IDH1 20-mer peptide, and topical imiquimod accompanied it. The protocol was immunoSEQ multiplex PCR, while the TCRdb copy is restricted to in-frame clones and leaves out a portion. Of 45,000 or so clones in the sample, roughly 91% are singletons; the top ten hold around 5.4%. The sequencing used PBMCs, collected from a glioma patient whose treatment included an IDH1 peptide vaccine. The origin of the receptors is a woman aged 40 to 50 with glioma.

V is TRBV27 and J is TRBJ2-7, with TRBD2 matching over 10 bases. Germline loops: CDR1 MNHEY, CDR2 SMNVEV (reference sequence). J lost 7 bases, V lost 6 bases, and 12 bases had no gene match. The length of the CDR3 is 15 residues. CDR3 amino acids: CASRESGRAAGEQYF. The CDR3 DNA reads as TGTGCCAGCAGAGAAAGCGGGAGGGCCGCTGGAGAGCAGTACTTC.

V usage is TRBV5-1 and J usage is TRBJ2-7; the D call may be TRBD1 or TRBD2 (5 bases each). Trimming shortened V by 2 bases and J by 3 bases, and 15 bases separated the two germline ends. The CDR3 consists of 15 residues. The germline CDR1 and CDR2 sequences are SGHRS and YFSETQ. CDR3 protein: CASSFEGPSDYEQYF. The CDR3 DNA is TGCGCCAGCAGCTTTGAGGGGCCAAGTGACTACGAGCAGTACTTC.

The rearrangement links TRBV15 to TRBJ1-1; perhaps TRBD1 as D (6 bases). There are 15 residues in the CDR3. CDR1 is LNHNV and CDR2 is YYDKDF in the germline V gene (reference sequence). Between the trimmed V and J ends, which lost 0 bases and 0 bases, there was a span of 8 bases. CDR3 DNA: TGTGCCACCAGCAGAGATACAGGGATGAACACTGAAGCTTTCTTT. This translates into CATSRDTGMNTEAFF.

This clone was observed a single time. The V and J genes are TRBV30 and TRBJ2-7; perhaps D is TRBD1 or TRBD2 (5 bases each). The V and J ends lost 5 bases and 2 bases respectively, with 16 bases between them. Germline V gene data show CDR1 as GTSNPN and CDR2 as SVGIG (reference sequence). This CDR3 region has 14 residues. The CDR3 nucleotides are TGTGCCTGGGGGGGACCGAACGAAGCCTACGAGCAGTACTTC. It translates to CAWGGPNEAYEQYF. The variable domain in full, with the rest retrieved from reference TRBV30 and TRBJ2-7, is SQTIHQWPATLVQPVGSPLSLECTVEGTSNPNLYWYRQAAGRGLQLLFYSVGIGQISSEVPQNLSASRPQDRQFILSSKKLLLSDSGFYLCAWGGPNEAYEQYFGPGTRLTVT.